The 20 T cell receptor beta chains given below trace back to one sample, sequenced in a study of blood T cells in healthy people across ages (dated by TCRdb to the mid-2010s). Library prep was done by 5' RACE. TCRdb records Illumina HiSeq 2500 as the sequencer. The second PCR ran for roughly 6 to 11 cycles and used a J-beta primer mix along with a sample-barcoded 5' primer. Clones were called with MiXCR by TCRdb after fastp trimmed the public reads at Q25, and only in-frame beta chains were retained. Entries are consolidated by CDR3 protein sequence, retaining the most common genes and DNA. The sample table holds fewer than 1,000,000 distinct CDR3 sequences, of which 35% to 50% were seen once. The top ten clones comprise about a sixth of the sample. The sample was blood. These receptors were collected from a man older than 75 in good health.

This clonotype was observed a handful of times. The chain employs TRBV5-1 and TRBJ2-7; D gene unclear. CDR1 SGHRS and CDR2 YFSETQ come from the germline V gene. Trimming removed 1 base from V and 0 bases from J, with 11 bases in between. This CDR3 spans 15 amino acids. CDR3 sequence: CASSLNSRPSYEQYF. In DNA form, the CDR3 reads TGCGCCAGCAGCTTGAACAGCCGCCCCTCCTACGAGCAGTACTTC.

This sequence joins TRBV7-2 and TRBJ2-1; possible D gene TRBD2, 5 bases. The CDR3 is 15 residues long. The germline gives CDR1 SGHTA, CDR2 FQGNSA. Trimming stripped 5 bases from V and 2 bases from J, with 13 bases between. CDR3: CASSPSGLPYNEQFF. CDR3 DNA: TGTGCCAGCAGCCCAAGCGGACTCCCCTACAATGAGCAGTTCTTC.

The chain combines TRBV5-5 with TRBJ2-5; D is ambiguous. With 3 bases removed from V and 5 bases from J, the gap between germline ends came to 14 bases. This CDR3 comprises 14 residues. Per germline, CDR1 SGHKS and CDR2 YYEKEE (reference sequence). Here the CDR3 reads CASSSGIGDETQYF. CDR3 DNA sequence: TGTGCCAGCAGCTCGGGCATCGGCGACGAGACCCAGTACTTC.

The chain is built from TRBV6-5 and TRBJ2-5, with 11 bases identical to TRBD2. CDR1 is MNHEY, CDR2 SVGAGI, per germline. This CDR3 spans 14 amino acids. CDR3 loop: CGVPGLADQETQYF. CDR3 bases: TGTGGAGTCCCGGGACTAGCGGACCAAGAGACCCAGTACTTC.

The chain carries TRBV2 and TRBJ2-7; 8 nucleotides line up with TRBD1. Germline assignment: CDR1 SNHLY and CDR2 FYNNEI. V lost 6 bases to trimming and J lost 3 bases; unmatched junction nucleotides: 7. The CDR3 is 14 amino acids. The CDR3: CASSVQGVDYEQYF. As DNA, the CDR3 is TGTGCCAGCAGCGTACAGGGGGTTGACTACGAGCAGTACTTC.

For this clonotype: One end of the junction varies from germline; a read error may be responsible. This chain uses TRBV7-9 with TRBJ2-3, with TRBD1 matching 7 bases. The CDR3 length is 16 residues. Germline V gives CDR1 SEHNR, CDR2 FQNEAQ (reference sequence). CDR3 bases: TGTACCAGCAGCCCATGGAAAGGGGGCGATGGAGATACGCAGTATTTT. Translated: CTSSPWKGGDGDTQYF.

This clonotype was picked up a small number of times. The chain combines TRBV5-1 with TRBJ2-7; 12 bases line up with TRBD2. CDR1 is SGHRS and CDR2 is YFSETQ in the germline V gene. The CDR3 sequence is 17 residues long. Trimming removed 3 bases from V and 1 base from J; junction bases left unmatched: 8. The CDR3 nucleotides are TGCGCCAGCAGCTCTAGCCTAGCGGGAGGGAGGTCCTACGAGCAGTACTTC. Residues: CASSSSLAGGRSYEQYF.

A few counts support this clonotype. DNA for the CDR3: TGTGTAGCCTCTAGTGTCGACCTCAATGAGCAGTACTTC. It codes for CVASSVDLNEQYF. V usage is TRBV28 and J usage is TRBJ2-1; D not certain. TRBJ2-7 explains the end of the DNA better; the J call may be wrong. CDR3 size: 13 residues. Germline CDR1 MDHEN, CDR2 SYDVKM.

J is TRBJ1-6 and V is TRBV4-2, with 9 bases fitting TRBD1. There are 18 residues in the CDR3. Trimming took 0 bases from V and 8 from J; bases not matched to a gene: 11. Per the germline V gene, CDR1 is LGHNA and CDR2 is YNFKEQ. The CDR3 spells CASSQEMTGTGSDSPLHF. For the CDR3, the DNA is TGTGCCAGCAGCCAAGAAATGACCGGGACAGGGAGTGATTCACCCCTCCACTTT.

The CDR3 nucleotides read TGTGCCACCTGTCGACAGACCTACGAGCAGTACTTC. This codes for CATCRQTYEQYF. The rearrangement links TRBV28 to TRBJ2-7; maybe TRBD1 (5 bases). Germline CDR1 and CDR2: MDHEN and SYDVKM. This CDR3 has 12 residues. Deletions cut 10 bases from V and 2 bases from J, with 12 bases between.

This clonotype appeared a few times. V usage is TRBV5-1 and J usage is TRBJ2-3; D remains unclear. Looked up from germline, CDR1 is SGHRS and CDR2 is YFSETQ. CDR3 length equals 15 residues. The germline V and J ends were trimmed by 4 bases and 2 bases, with 14 bases remaining between them. This CDR3 reads CASSQQGLNTDTQYF. As DNA, the CDR3 is TGCGCCAGCAGCCAACAAGGATTGAACACAGATACGCAGTATTTT. The full variable domain, in which reference TRBV5-1 and TRBJ2-3 provide the parts outside the CDR3, is KAGVTQTPRYLIKTRGQQVTLSCSPISGHRSVSWYQQTPGQGLQFLFEYFSETQRNKGNFPGRFSGRQFSNSRSEMNVSTLELGDSALYLCASSQQGLNTDTQYFGPGTRLTVL.

The V gene is TRBV7-9, the J gene TRBJ2-5; TRBD2 matches 7 bases. Losses at the gene ends were 0 bases for V and 11 bases for J; bases not matched to a gene: 12. The germline CDR1 and CDR2 sequences are SEHNR and FQNEAQ (reference sequence). The CDR3 extends over 15 amino acids. This CDR3 is CASSLAAGVFNEQYF. CDR3 bases: TGTGCCAGCAGCTTAGCGGCGGGAGTCTTCAATGAGCAGTACTTC.

Only a few counts were recorded for this clonotype. This sequence joins TRBV20-1 and TRBJ1-2; D uncertain. Germline-derived CDR1 and CDR2 are DFQATT and SNEGSKA (reference sequence). V was shortened by 3 bases and J by 0 bases, with 8 bases between the two germline ends. The CDR3 consists of 13 residues. The CDR3 DNA is TGCAGTGCTAGCGAATCATCTAACTATGGCTACACCTTC. Encoded protein: CSASESSNYGYTF.

This chain links TRBV29-1 with TRBJ2-7; 8 nucleotides agree with TRBD2. Germline trimming cut 4 bases from V and 0 bases from J; bases unmatched to any gene: 8. The CDR3 runs to 15 residues. Germline lookup yields CDR1 SQVTM and CDR2 ANQGSEA. CDR3 DNA sequence: TGCAGCGTTGTGGGGGACGGGGGGGTCTCCTACGAGCAGTACTTC. It specifies CSVVGDGGVSYEQYF.

The genes are TRBV6-2 or TRBV6-3 and TRBJ2-2, with TRBD2 matching 10 bases. J lost 3 bases, V lost 3 bases, and 10 bases had no gene match. The CDR3 covers 18 residues. CDR1 is MNHEY, CDR2 SVGEGT, per germline. As DNA, the CDR3 is TGTGCCAGCAGTTATTCTAGGACTAGCGGAGCCGACACCGGGGAGCTGTTTTTT. Translated: CASSYSRTSGADTGELFF.

This sequence joins TRBV7-2 and TRBJ1-2, with 8 bases identical to TRBD1. Trimming removed 3 bases from V and 5 bases from J; junction bases left unmatched: 8. The CDR3 length is 15 residues. Germline V gene sequence: CDR1 SGHTA, CDR2 FQGNSA. The CDR3 protein is CASSLVPGTGYGYTF. CDR3 DNA: TGTGCCAGCAGCTTGGTGCCCGGGACAGGATATGGCTACACCTTC.

The chain combines TRBV12-3 or TRBV12-4 with TRBJ1-2; D is uncertain. V gave up 1 base and J gave up 9 bases, with 6 bases separating them. The CDR3 covers 11 residues. CDR3 sequence reads: CASSLGRSYTF. Here the CDR3 DNA reads TGTGCCAGCAGTTTAGGCAGGAGCTACACCTTC.

On this clonotype itself: An end of the junction differs from the germline gene, which may be a read error. The chain uses TRBV10-3 and TRBJ2-1; TRBD2 agrees at 14 bases. The CDR3 sequence is 16 residues long. Germline V CDR1 and CDR2: ENHRY, SYGVKD. CDR3 bases: TGTGCCGTCAGTGAGGGGACTAGCGGGAGTAGAAATGAGCAGTTCTTC. This encodes CAVSEGTSGSRNEQFF.

The genes are TRBV19 and TRBJ2-1; the D gene is possibly TRBD2 (6 bases). The length of the CDR3 is 16 residues. The germline V gene encodes CDR1 LNHDA and CDR2 SQIVND (reference sequence). V lost 3 bases, J lost 2 bases, and 14 bases lay in between. DNA for the CDR3: TGTGCCAGTAGTATTGTTCCGGGGGTGGCCTACAATGAGCAGTTCTTC. Protein: CASSIVPGVAYNEQFF.

This sequence joins TRBV20-1 and TRBJ2-3; TRBD1 matches at 8 bases. With V trimmed by 1 base and J by 0 bases, 9 bases remained unmatched. Germline V gives CDR1 DFQATT, CDR2 SNEGSKA (reference sequence). This CDR3 region has 17 residues. CDR3 sequence reads: CSARAGDRTLSTDTQYF. Written as DNA, the CDR3 is TGCAGTGCTAGAGCCGGGGACAGGACCCTAAGCACAGATACGCAGTATTTT.